The subject of this entry is one TCR beta chain. What it binds is not known. This specimen belongs to a study of shared clonotypes between healthy human individuals. The wider study: Three plates were used per donor for CD4 naive, three for CD4 memory, two for CD8 naive and one for CD8 memory. Study-wide points: The naive CD4 repertoires of several donors were compared, and approximately 4.7% of clonotypes were shared. Compared with clonotypes that all four donors shared, non-shared clonotypes had lower generation probabilities.

Terminally differentiated effector memory CD45RA+ cells were excluded from the naive CD8 cells, which were CD45RO-negative and positively selected for CCR7. Across several immunoSEQ plates, the genomic DNA of each subset was split evenly. Assay used: immunoSEQ multiplex PCR; TCRdb lists only in-frame clones, some missing. The sample holds 2 million or so clones, approximately 94% seen once. Germline CDR1 reads MNHEY; CDR2 reads SMNVEV (reference sequence). The V and J ends lost 6 bases and 5 bases respectively, with 28 bases between them. The length of the CDR3 is 18 residues. The TCR comes from a man aged 18 to 35 in good health. V and J are TRBV27 and TRBJ2-5; D possibly matches TRBD1 or TRBD2 (6 bases each). Sequencing was done on a sample of naive CD8+ T cells sorted from blood. The CDR3 region is CASSLYYGSAGEVETQYF. CDR3 sequence (DNA): TGTGCCAGCAGCCTTTACTATGGGTCGGCAGGGGAGGTTGAGACCCAGTACTTC.